Detailed here is one T cell receptor beta chain. At the DNA level, this CDR3 is encoded by other sequences in the same sample as well. Clones were sequenced by immunoSEQ multiplex PCR, and TCRdb holds only the in-frame ones, with some missing. The profile shows more than 2 million clones, about 95% of them singletons. CD8 cells regarded as naive lacked CD45RO, were positively chosen for CCR7, and omitted terminally differentiated effector memory CD45RA+ cells. This sample stems from a study of shared clonotypes between healthy human individuals. The germline V and J ends were trimmed by 0 bases and 0 bases, with 9 bases remaining between them. The CDR3 has 15 residues. Germline assignment: CDR1 MGHRA and CDR2 YSYEKL.

This clonotype originated in a man aged 18 to 35 in good health. The chain carries TRBV4-1 and TRBJ2-7, with D maybe TRBD2 (5 bases). The sequencing input was naive CD8+ T cells sorted from blood. The CDR3 spells CASSQDRGNSYEQYF. The CDR3 DNA reads as TGCGCCAGCAGCCAAGATCGGGGTAACTCCTACGAGCAGTACTTC.